What follows are 7 T cell receptor beta chains derived from one specimen sequenced in a study of T cells in localized non-small cell lung cancer. TCRdb keeps only in-frame clones here, not all; method: immunoSEQ multiplex PCR. Here the sample spans about 5,100 clones, more than 35% being singletons. Here the sequenced sample was lung tumor tissue, taken before any cancer treatment. The receptors derive from a man aged 40 to 69 with stage I lung adenocarcinoma.

The V call is TRBV16, the J call TRBJ2-5; 9 bases are shared with TRBD1. The CDR3 is made up of 17 amino acids. Germline assignment: CDR1 KGHSY and CDR2 FQNENV. Trimming removed 4 bases from V and 3 bases from J; junction bases left unmatched: 12. In DNA form, the CDR3 reads TGTGCCAGCAGCCTAGGGACAGGGTGGAACAAAAAAGAGACCCAGTACTTC. Protein sequence: CASSLGTGWNKKETQYF.

In its sample, this clone is medium-sized. The chain links TRBV11-3 to TRBJ2-1; 7 bases line up with TRBD1. V was clipped by 5 bases and J by 0 bases; unmatched bases: 16. CDR1 and CDR2 (germline): SGHNT, YENEEA. CDR3 length: 19 residues. This CDR3 reads CASSPIYLEGALSYNEQFF. The DNA for the CDR3 is TGTGCCAGCAGCCCCATCTATCTAGAGGGGGCCCTCTCCTACAATGAGCAGTTCTTC.

This rearrangement joins TRBV6-8 to TRBJ1-6, with 9 nucleotides matching TRBD1. The CDR3 is made up of 12 amino acids. Per the germline V gene, CDR1 is MNHGY and CDR2 is SAAAGT. V lost 11 bases to trimming and J lost 7 bases; unmatched junction nucleotides: 3. CDR3 in amino acids: CAAGTGNSPLHF. CDR3 sequence (DNA): TGTGCCGCCGGGACAGGGAATTCACCCCTCCACTTT.

The chain uses TRBV18 and TRBJ2-5; a possible D gene is TRBD1 (6 bases). The germline V gene encodes CDR1 KGHSH and CDR2 LQKENI. The CDR3 extends over 15 amino acids. V was clipped by 5 bases and J by 0 bases, with 13 bases between them. The CDR3 region has the DNA TGTGCCAGCTCATCGTTTCAGGGGTACCAAGAGACCCAGTACTTC. Its protein is CASSSFQGYQETQYF.

The J gene is TRBJ2-7, the V gene TRBV19; D is uncertain. The CDR3 consists of 15 residues. Between the trimmed V and J ends, which lost 0 bases and 0 bases, there was a span of 9 bases. Germline-derived CDR1 and CDR2 are LNHDA and SQIVND (reference sequence). The CDR3 loop reads CASSIDTRISYEQYF. In DNA form, the CDR3 reads TGTGCCAGTAGTATAGACACCAGGATCTCCTACGAGCAGTACTTC. The complete variable domain, with remaining parts taken from reference TRBV19 and TRBJ2-7, reads DGGITQSPKYLFRKEGQNVTLSCEQNLNHDAMYWYRQDPGQGLRLIYYSQIVNDFQKGDIAEGYSVSREKKESFPLTVTSAQKNPTAFYLCASSIDTRISYEQYFGPGTRLTVT.

This clone was observed a handful of times. The V call is TRBV11-3, the J call TRBJ1-2, with D possibly matching TRBD1 (5 bases). The CDR3 runs 15 residues. V dropped 5 bases and J dropped 4 bases, with 17 bases sitting between them. In germline, CDR1 is SGHNT, CDR2 YENEEA. DNA for the CDR3: TGTGCCAGCAGCCCCTCCCGGGTGGGGGGCTATGGCTACACCTTC. Translating it yields CASSPSRVGGYGYTF.

This clone was observed a single time. The rearrangement joins TRBV5-1 to TRBJ1-6, with 7 bases aligning to TRBD1. CDR3 length: 14 residues. CDR1 SGHRS and CDR2 YFSETQ come from the germline V gene. Germline trimming cut 3 bases from V and 5 bases from J; bases unmatched to any gene: 2. CDR3 coding DNA: TGCGCCAGCAGCTGGGACAGAAATAATTCACCCCTCCACTTT. Encoded protein: CASSWDRNNSPLHF.